Listed below are T cell receptor beta chains from one sample, sequenced in a study of glioma-infiltrating T cells. TCRdb processed the multiplex PCR reads anew with MiXCR; each CDR3 protein has one entry. Here the sample spans 300,000 to 400,000 distinct CDR3 sequences, about two fifths being singletons. The sample taken for sequencing was glioma tissue, nonneoplastic brain tissue, or PBMCs (not recorded which). The receptors were sampled from a human donor with low-grade glioma or glioblastoma, undergoing nonglioma brain surgery, or in good health (not recorded which). Each CDR3 is given with its conserved first and last residue. D genes are given only for firm matches. Some rows have no size entry. The others give once, few or many, or a class for an expanded clone.

J: TRBJ1-5
size: many
D: NA
V: TRBV28
CDR3: CASSPTVFSNQPQHF
DNA: TGTGCCAGCAGCCCGACAGTCTTTAGCAATCAGCCCCAGCATTTT

J: TRBJ1-6
size: many
D: NA
V: TRBV28
CDR3: CASSARWDSPLHF
DNA: TGTGCCAGCAGTGCCCGTTGGGATTCACCCCTCCACTTT

J: TRBJ2-7
size: NA
D: NA
V: TRBV2
CDR3: CASRLDSAYEQYF
DNA: TGTGCCAGCAGACTGGACAGCGCCTACGAGCAGTACTTC

J: TRBJ2-7
size: once
D: NA
V: TRBV9
CDR3: CASSGDKSSYEQYF
DNA: TGTGCCAGCAGCGGGGACAAGAGCTCCTACGAGCAGTACTTC

J: TRBJ2-2
size: many
D: TRBD1
V: TRBV7-2
CDR3: CASSTPGQANTGELFF
DNA: TGTGCCAGCAGCACCCCCGGACAGGCAAACACCGGGGAGCTGTTTTTT

J: TRBJ2-3
size: few
D: TRBD1
V: TRBV27
CDR3: CASSPRTGRLVDTQYF
DNA: TGTGCCAGCAGTCCCCGGACAGGGCGACTAGTAGATACGCAGTATTTT

J: TRBJ1-1
size: NA
D: NA
V: TRBV30
CDR3: CAWSVRVSSAGTEASF
DNA: TGTGCCTGGAGTGTAAGAGTTTCCTCGGCGGGCACTGAAGCTTCCTTT

J: TRBJ2-4
size: NA
D: TRBD2
V: TRBV28
CDR3: CASSRLSGRATVAKNTQYF
DNA: TGTGCCAGCAGTCGCCTCAGCGGGAGGGCCACTGTTGCCAAAAACACTCAGTACTTC

J: TRBJ2-3
size: NA
D: NA
V: TRBV7-2
CDR3: CASSLGHDTQYF
DNA: TGTGCCAGCAGCTTAGGGCACGATACGCAGTATTTT

J: TRBJ1-5
size: NA
D: NA
V: TRBV15
CDR3: CATSRSSGHNQPQHF
DNA: TGTGCCACCAGCAGGTCATCTGGACACAATCAGCCCCAGCATTTT

J: TRBJ2-1
size: few
D: NA
V: TRBV7-6
CDR3: CASSADIPSYNEQFF
DNA: TGTGCCAGCAGCGCTGACATTCCCTCCTACAATGAGCAGTTCTTC

J: TRBJ2-7
size: NA
D: NA
V: TRBV10-3
CDR3: CAISDPRTTYEQYF
DNA: TGTGCCATCAGTGATCCACGGACAACCTACGAGCAGTACTTC

J: TRBJ2-7
size: NA
D: NA
V: TRBV15
CDR3: CATSRDFSCSYEQYF
DNA: TGTGCCACCAGCAGAGATTTCAGCTGCTCCTACGAGCAGTACTTC

J: TRBJ2-7
size: NA
D: NA
V: TRBV20-1
CDR3: CSAREFTAGPWYEQYF
DNA: TGCAGTGCTAGAGAGTTCACGGCAGGCCCATGGTACGAGCAGTACTTC

J: TRBJ2-3
size: few
D: TRBD2
V: TRBV25-1
CDR3: CASSQGTSGALMDTQYF
DNA: TGTGCCAGCAGCCAGGGGACTAGCGGGGCCCTAATGGATACGCAGTATTTT

J: TRBJ1-1
size: NA
D: NA
V: TRBV4-3
CDR3: CASSQVATMNNEAFF
DNA: TGCGCCAGCAGCCAAGTCGCCACCATGAACAATGAAGCTTTCTTT

J: TRBJ2-7
size: NA
D: NA
V: TRBV12-3/TRBV12-4
CDR3: CASSQDSRIYEQYF
DNA: TGTGCCAGCAGCCAAGATAGCAGGATTTACGAGCAGTACTTC

J: TRBJ1-1
size: NA
D: NA
V: TRBV24-1
CDR3: CATSAGTTEAFF
DNA: TGTGCCACCAGTGCCGGGACAACTGAAGCTTTCTTT

J: TRBJ2-7
size: many
D: TRBD2
V: TRBV20-1
CDR3: CSAAQREYEQYF
DNA: TGCAGTGCAGCCCAGCGGGAGTACGAGCAGTACTTC

J: TRBJ2-5
size: NA
D: NA
V: TRBV7-2
CDR3: CASSPPASQETQYF
DNA: TGTGCCAGCAGCCCACCTGCGAGCCAAGAGACCCAGTACTTC

J: TRBJ2-1
size: once
D: TRBD2
V: TRBV20-1
CDR3: CSSRDVQRGNNEQFF
DNA: TGCAGTTCTAGAGACGTGCAGCGGGGGAACAATGAGCAGTTCTTC

J: TRBJ2-5
size: NA
D: TRBD1
V: TRBV19
CDR3: CASSVPGQGASKTQYF
DNA: TGTGCCAGTAGTGTACCGGGACAGGGGGCTTCAAAGACCCAGTACTTC

J: TRBJ1-1
size: NA
D: NA
V: TRBV19
CDR3: CASSIVPGTEAFF
DNA: TGTGCCAGTAGTATAGTCCCGGGCACTGAAGCTTTCTTT

J: TRBJ2-7
size: NA
D: TRBD2
V: TRBV6-8
CDR3: CASSYRPGGRSYEQYF
DNA: TGTGCCAGCAGTTACCGGCCGGGAGGTCGGTCCTACGAGCAGTACTTC

J: TRBJ1-5
size: few
D: NA
V: TRBV4-3
CDR3: CASSQDPYGRGNQPQHF
DNA: TGCGCCAGCAGCCAAGATCCTTACGGCAGGGGCAATCAGCCCCAGCATTTT

J: TRBJ1-2
size: NA
D: NA
V: TRBV5-4
CDR3: CASSQLGRRDYGYTF
DNA: TGTGCCAGCAGCCAGCTCGGAAGGAGGGACTATGGCTACACCTTC